The T cell receptor beta chain described here comes from a study of blood T cell repertoires in COVID-19. Study-level information: In each case, the material was cDNA or gDNA derived from T cells, B-cell-depleted T cells, or PBMCs.

Under the authors' procedure: Amplification from reference gene primers served as the basis for estimated nucleated cell counts. The assay was immunoSEQ multiplex PCR, and TCRdb's table has in-frame clones only and misses some. V, J and clone size derive from that table, while D and trimming were established from the DNA sequence. The sample has approximately 230,000 clones; approximately 86% are singletons. Sequencing was done on a sample of PBMCs or T cells enriched from blood (not recorded which). The sequence derives from a woman aged 50 to 60 with acute COVID-19.

Here the CDR3 reads CASSSGGQQYF. As DNA, the CDR3 is TGTGCCAGCAGCTCGGGGGGTCAGCAGTACTTC. The chain carries TRBV7-3 and TRBJ2-7; the match to TRBD2 covers 7 bases. CDR3 length: 11 residues. Germline loops: CDR1 SGHTA, CDR2 FQGTGA. Trimming cost V 4 bases and J 8 bases; bases outside gene matches: 2. Together with reference TRBV7-3 and TRBJ2-7, the CDR3 gives the full variable domain: GAGVSQTPSNKVTEKGKYVELRCDPISGHTALYWYRQSLGQGPEFLIYFQGTGAADDSGLPNDRFFAVRPEGSVSTLKIQRTERGDSAVYLCASSSGGQQYFGPGTRLTVT.